The TCR beta chain described here comes from a study of Graves' ophthalmopathy and Graves' hyperthyroidism. Investigators amplified TCR beta CDR3 regions from RNA transcripts. In the first round, RT-PCR was carried out with HTBI primers, and a multiplex PCR formed the second round. TCRdb re-analysed the multiplex PCR reads in MiXCR, keeping a single row per CDR3 protein. Among about 700,000 distinct CDR3 sequences listed, more than 40% were seen once. Ophthalmopathy-affected donors exhibited moderate-to-severe activity, CAS ≥3, NOSPECS ≥4, and duration under 3 months. Whole-study results and caveats: Blood samples also showed most expanded thyroid clonotypes exceeding 0.001 frequency. As the model predicted ophthalmopathy progression, it achieved a sensitivity of 70% to 71% and a specificity of around 76%. Ophthalmopathy cases were distinguished from stable hyperthyroidism by a 13-signature model, reaching about 90% sensitivity and around 80% specificity.

A word on this clonotype: The antigen is unknown.

Trimming shortened V by 2 bases and J by 0 bases, and 9 bases separated the two germline ends. Per the germline V gene, CDR1 is SQVTM and CDR2 is ANQGSEA. The CDR3 length is 14 residues. This TCR came from an adult man with Graves' ophthalmopathy. The sample comprised peripheral blood. The chain is built from TRBV29-1 and TRBJ2-3; D remains unclear. CDR3 DNA: TGCAGCGTTGAAACTCAGACAAGCACAGATACGCAGTATTTT. Its translation: CSVETQTSTDTQYF.